A single T cell receptor beta chain is shown here with its context. Its antigen is still unknown. V was pared by 4 bases and J by 4 bases, with 26 bases between. The CDR3 length is 19 residues. Germline CDR1 is SEHNR and CDR2 is FQNEAQ (reference sequence). This sample was included in a study of naive CD8 T cells in extremely preterm neonates. Study at large: Abstract and methods disagree on adult ages: 25-50 versus 20-50 years.

Blood donors were healthy children aged about 15-60 months and healthy nonsmoking adults. The protocol was immunoSEQ multiplex PCR, while the TCRdb copy is restricted to in-frame clones and leaves out a portion. The sample includes about 7,100 clones, about 97% of them seen just once. Study conclusions and caveats: Relative to older groups, preterm infants had shorter, less trimmed CDR3s with fewer N additions.

The chain is built from TRBV7-9 and TRBJ1-5; weak D call: TRBD1 (6 bases). What was sequenced was naive CD8+ T cells from blood. This receptor was obtained from a human donor in good health. The CDR3 sequence: CASSSDSDARAGANQPQHF. DNA of the CDR3: TGTGCCAGCAGCTCCGATAGTGACGCCCGGGCAGGGGCAAATCAGCCCCAGCATTTT.